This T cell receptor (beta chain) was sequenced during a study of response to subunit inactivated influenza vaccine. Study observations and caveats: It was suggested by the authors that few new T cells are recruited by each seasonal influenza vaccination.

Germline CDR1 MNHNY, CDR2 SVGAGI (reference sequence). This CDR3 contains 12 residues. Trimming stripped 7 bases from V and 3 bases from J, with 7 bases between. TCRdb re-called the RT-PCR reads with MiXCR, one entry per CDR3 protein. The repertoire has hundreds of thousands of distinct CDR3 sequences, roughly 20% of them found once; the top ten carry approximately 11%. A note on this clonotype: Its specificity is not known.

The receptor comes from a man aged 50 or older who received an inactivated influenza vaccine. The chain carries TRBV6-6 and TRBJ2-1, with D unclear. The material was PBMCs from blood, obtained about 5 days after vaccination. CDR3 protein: CASNEYYNEQFF. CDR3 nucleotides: TGTGCCAGCAACGAATACTACAATGAGCAGTTCTTC.